This T cell receptor (beta chain) stems from a study of CDR3 diversity in severe acne. TCRdb processed the PCR reads anew with MiXCR; each CDR3 protein has one entry. Of some 90,000 distinct CDR3 sequences detected, about 50% appear once; the ten largest clones hold 10%. V was pared by 8 bases and J by 6 bases, with 9 bases of the junction left unmatched. This CDR3 region has 13 residues. CDR1 is SQVTM, CDR2 ANQGSEA, per germline. This sequence joins TRBV29-1 and TRBJ1-5, with 8 bases that match TRBD1. Sample: blood. The receptor's source is a male donor in good health, serving as a control. The CDR3 spells CSRRTGRSQPQHF. For the CDR3, the DNA is TGCAGCCGTCGGACAGGGCGGAGTCAGCCCCAGCATTTT.